These T cell receptor beta chains were read from a single sample in a study of blood T cell repertoires in COVID-19. Method: immunoSEQ multiplex PCR; TCRdb's copy keeps in-frame clones and lacks some. The sample lists approximately 82,000 clones, more than 85% occurring once. The material sequenced was PBMCs or T cells enriched from blood (not recorded which). The receptor set was obtained from a woman aged 45-59 years with acute COVID-19. Each CDR3 is given with its conserved first and last residue. The order of the fields is clone size, V gene, J gene, D gene, CDR3 DNA, CDR3 protein. The D gene is left open where the match is weak. Expanded clones are given a class, and other clones once, few, many or no size at all.

>once|TRBV19|TRBJ2-1|-
TGTGCCAGTAGTATAGACCCTAGCGACAATGAGCAGTTCTTC
CASSIDPSDNEQFF
>-|TRBV6-5|TRBJ2-2|TRBD2
TGTGCCAGCAGTTCCGGACTAGCACGGTCCTCCGGGGAGCTGTTTTTT
CASSSGLARSSGELFF
>-|TRBV11-3|TRBJ1-4|-
TGTGCCAGCAGCTTGGGGCTCAGGGGCAATAATGAAAAACTGTTTTTT
CASSLGLRGNNEKLFF
>once|TRBV6-2/TRBV6-3|TRBJ1-4|-
TGTGCCAGCAGTTACTTCAAGGGGCCTAATGAAAAACTGTTTTTT
CASSYFKGPNEKLFF
>-|TRBV7-9|TRBJ1-1|-
TGTGCCAGCAGCTTAGACAGCATGAACACTGAAGCTTTCTTT
CASSLDSMNTEAFF
>-|TRBV19|TRBJ2-3|-
TGTGCCAGTAGTAGACGCAGGGGAGCCACAGATACGCAGTATTTT
CASSRRRGATDTQYF
>-|TRBV19|TRBJ2-5|TRBD2
TGTGCCAGTAGTATTGGGACTAGCGGGGAAGGGGCCCAGTACTTC
CASSIGTSGEGAQYF
>-|TRBV13|TRBJ2-4|-
TGTGCCAGCAGCGCCCCCCGGTGGACTCCCGGGGGCAAAAACATTCAGTACTTC
CASSAPRWTPGGKNIQYF
>-|TRBV2|TRBJ1-1|TRBD1
TGTGCCAGCAAACCGGGACAGGGCGAAACTGAAGCTTTCTTT
CASKPGQGETEAFF
>-|TRBV11-2|TRBJ2-3|TRBD2
TGTGCCAGCAGCCCCGGACTAGTTACTAGCACAGATACGCAGTATTTT
CASSPGLVTSTDTQYF
>-|TRBV5-6|TRBJ2-3|-
TGTGCCAGCAGCTTGGTTTCGCGGGGATACACAGATACGCAGTATTTT
CASSLVSRGYTDTQYF
>-|TRBV7-8|TRBJ2-1|TRBD1
TGTGCCAGCAGTTTCCGACAGGGGAGTGAGCAGTTCTTC
CASSFRQGSEQFF
>-|TRBV5-1|TRBJ1-5|-
TGCGCCAGCAGCTTAGGGGTGAGTCAGCCCCAGCATTTT
CASSLGVSQPQHF
>-|TRBV6-5|TRBJ2-7|-
TGTGCCAGCAGTTACGTCCAGGGGCGATCCTACGAGCAGTACTTC
CASSYVQGRSYEQYF
>few|TRBV7-3|TRBJ1-1|-
TGTGCCAGCAGCCCCTACGCCGTGGCAGCTTATCTCGGGAGTATCACTGAAGCTTTCTTT
CASSPYAVAAYLGSITEAFF
>-|TRBV20-1|TRBJ1-1|-
TGCAGTATTCGGGGAAACACTGAAGCTTTCTTT
CSIRGNTEAFF
>once|TRBV28|TRBJ1-2|-
TGTGCCAGCAGTTCTCCTCGGGGCTACACCTTC
CASSSPRGYTF
>once|TRBV5-1|TRBJ2-1|TRBD2
TGCGCCAGCAGCTTTGCGGCGGGAGGGATTACAAGGAATGAGCAGTTCTTC
CASSFAAGGITRNEQFF
>-|TRBV7-2|TRBJ2-1|TRBD2
TGTGCCAGCAGCTCTACCTCGGGACTAGCGTCCTACAATGAGCAGTTCTTC
CASSSTSGLASYNEQFF
>-|TRBV4-3|TRBJ2-1|TRBD2
TGCGCCAGCAGCACAAGGGCGGGAGGGGGTTCCTACAATGAGCAGTTCTTC
CASSTRAGGGSYNEQFF
>-|TRBV19|TRBJ1-1|-
TGTGCCAGTAAGGAGGGAAACACTGAAGCTTTCTTT
CASKEGNTEAFF
>-|TRBV7-8|TRBJ2-7|TRBD2
TGTGCCAGCAGCTCAGATAACGGACTAGCGGGAGAATCCTACGAGCAGTACTTC
CASSSDNGLAGESYEQYF